This T cell receptor beta chain appears in the sequencing data of a study of shared clonotypes between healthy human individuals (dated by TCRdb to the early 2020s). Background on the whole study: Two women and a few men aged 18 to 49 years were included in the cohort. For each donor, three plates each were used for CD4 naive and CD4 memory, two plates were used for CD8 naive, and one plate was used for CD8 memory. To estimate repertoire size and how much clonotype sharing occurs between individuals, the study deeply sequenced the blood TCR repertoires of roughly 5 healthy adults. Libraries were prepared and TCR repertoires were sequenced by different laboratories using diverse techniques, in order to increase sequencing depth and limit assay-specific biases. Leukapheresis yielded between about 0.85 and 10 billion PBMCs per donor. General conclusions and limits of the study: Clonotypes shared by all four sorted-subset donors showed higher generation probabilities than non-shared clonotypes. Only blood was sampled, and tissue TCR repertoires likely differ from those in blood. Incomplete sequencing was indicated by rarefaction of sorted-subset datasets, despite the large sequencing depth. The genetic and exposure-history diversity represented was limited by the small number of donors. Based on pairwise subsampling, the degree of clonotype sharing among donors was expected to be affected by sequencing depth. When a handful of donors were compared, the shared fraction of clonotypes was around 5% for naive CD4, roughly 3.3% for naive CD8, 2% to 2.5% for memory CD4, and approximately 0.4% for memory CD8. Estimated clonotype richness was generally larger for naive than for memory subsets.

Trimmed from V: 6 bases; trimmed from J: 6 bases; junction bases lacking a gene match: 13. Measured from the cysteine to the phenylalanine, the CDR3 is 16 residues long. This entry keeps only the CDR3 DNA: 48 bases, framed from base 1. CDR1 and CDR2 are drawn from the germline V gene: MNHNS, SASEGT. Donors were healthy HIV-negative adults with no recently reported acute infections or vaccinations. Only Caucasian adults living in Nashville, Tennessee, USA were represented among the donors. CD8 memory samples combined magnetically selected CD45RO+ cells with CCR7-negative CD45RA+ effector memory (TemRA) cells. Blood was collected by leukapheresis, and PBMCs were isolated by Ficoll-Histopaque density gradient centrifugation and then cryopreserved in liquid nitrogen vapor phase. Analytical flow cytometry was used to check the purity and quantity of each magnetically sorted T cell population. Genomic DNA was isolated from each sorted fraction and quantified by UV absorbance on a Nanodrop 2000c.

In regard to this clone: Its cognate antigen has yet to be identified. No base qualities exist here, and no much larger clone lies one base off it.

Using the deep immunoSEQ assay, multiplex PCR amplified TCR CDR3 regions from genomic DNA. Genomic DNA extracted from each cell subset was distributed evenly over all wells of several immunoSEQ 96-well plates, and each plate served as one replicate. Each replicate PCR for sorted subsets received about 200 ng genomic DNA, equal to roughly 33,000 T cell genomes. The purified libraries were quantified using a Qubit 3.0 fluorometer, sized with a Bioanalyzer 2100, and then quantified again using the KAPA Library Quantification kit. Every immunoSEQ 96-well plate was sequenced on a dedicated single-read 150-cycle Illumina NextSeq 550 flow cell. Turning to the authors' computational methods: Because the immunoSEQ output included only junctional sequences and no quality scores, the filtering could not be the same as the filtering used for full-length reads. To assign V/J genes and CDR3, sequences were annotated against IMGT germline references using PyIR, a Python wrapper for IgBLAST v1.9. Reads with weak V/J assignments (E-value above 1e-6), missing CDR3, stop codons, out-of-frame junctions, or ambiguous translated residues were removed. V3J clonotypes were defined as sequences sharing the same inferred V gene, J gene, and CDR3 amino acid sequence. Percentage overlap between repertoires was computed as shared unique clonotypes divided by the size of the smaller repertoire. Richness of each repertoire was evaluated using RTK rarefaction, the Chao1 estimator, and Recon v2.1 estimates of unobserved clonotypes. Generation probabilities for all TCRbeta clonotypes obtained by the gDNA method from a handful of donors were computed using OLGA. TCRdb retrieved this table from immuneACCESS and kept in-frame rearrangements only. Not all clones are present; in checked studies, unresolved V genes account for under half, and no reason is known for the remainder. V and J calls and clone size follow that table, whereas D and trimming were derived from the DNA. This sample comprises tens of thousands of clones, about 63% of them detected only once. 51% of the sample lies in the top ten.

Sequenced sample: memory CD8+ T cells sorted from blood. The intended sense of this specimen's cell subset or site label: CD45RO+ cells pooled with CCR7-negative TemRA cells. The clonotype comes from a man aged 25 to 45 in good health. The chain was built from TRBV6-1 and TRBJ1-5; 8 junctional bases match TRBD1. CDR3 reads: CASSESDRAGFQPQHF. The DNA sequence reads TGTGCCAGCAGCGAATCGGACAGGGCGGGGTTTCAGCCCCAGCATTTT.